This TCR beta chain was observed in a study of shared clonotypes between healthy human individuals. The replicate PCRs on unsorted PBMC were given 250 to 300 ng DNA, which is approximately 30,000 T cell genomes. The sequencing of unsorted PBMC DNA took place on ten immunoSEQ deep assay plates. Assay: immunoSEQ multiplex PCR; the TCRdb copy retains only in-frame clones and omits some. The data contain roughly 500,000 clones, over 75% of them singletons. The healthy adult donors were HIV-negative and reported no recent acute infections or vaccinations. Unsorted material relied on roughly 100 million PBMCs as the source of genomic DNA. The germline gives CDR1 KGHSH, CDR2 LQKENI. Trimming shortened V by 0 bases and J by 1 base, and 15 bases separated the two germline ends. CDR3 size: 17 residues.

The chain couples TRBV18 to TRBJ2-5; D may be TRBD2 (6 bases). Sequenced sample: PBMCs. The TCR sequence derives from a woman aged 40 to 50 in good health. Some clones in this sample may be carry-over from other donors' samples. The CDR3 sequence: CASSPPTGLTSQETQYF. In DNA form, the CDR3 reads TGTGCCAGCTCACCACCAACAGGACTAACCAGCCAAGAGACCCAGTACTTC.